This T cell receptor beta chain was retrieved from a study of shared clonotypes between healthy human individuals. Overall study results and limits: Only a few donors were included, so the genetic and exposure-history diversity represented was limited.

With respect to this clone: No antigen is known for it.

V was clipped by 5 bases and J by 0 bases, with 13 bases between them. The CDR3 length is 16 residues. Germline V gene lookup returns CDR1 MNHEY and CDR2 SMNVEV (reference sequence). Data came from immunoSEQ multiplex PCR; TCRdb stores just in-frame clones and leaves some out. The top ten clones hold about 1.5% of a sample with millions of clones, roughly 91% of them seen once. Naive CD8 cells lacked CD45RO, underwent positive selection for CCR7 and left out terminally differentiated effector memory CD45RA+ cells. The sequence derives from a young man in good health. Some clones in this sample may be carry-over from other donors' samples. Material: naive CD8+ T cells from PBMCs. The chain recombines TRBV27 with TRBJ2-2; D ambiguous. DNA of the CDR3: TGTGCCAGCAGTAGCCTTGGACGTCCGAACACCGGGGAGCTGTTTTTT. It is translated as CASSSLGRPNTGELFF.